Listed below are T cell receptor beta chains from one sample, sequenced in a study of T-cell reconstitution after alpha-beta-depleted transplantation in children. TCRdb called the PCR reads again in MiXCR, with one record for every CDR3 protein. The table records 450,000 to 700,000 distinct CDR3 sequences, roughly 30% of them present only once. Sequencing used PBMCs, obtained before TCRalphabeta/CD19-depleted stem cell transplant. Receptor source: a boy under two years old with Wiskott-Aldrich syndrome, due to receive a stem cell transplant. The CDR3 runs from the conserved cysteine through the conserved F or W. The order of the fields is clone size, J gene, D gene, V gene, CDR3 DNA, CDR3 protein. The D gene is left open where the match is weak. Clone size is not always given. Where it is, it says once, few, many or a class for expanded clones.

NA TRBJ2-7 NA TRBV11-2 TGTGCCAGCAGCTTTGAGTGGACCTACGAGCAGTACTTC CASSFEWTYEQYF
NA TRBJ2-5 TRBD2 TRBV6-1 TGTGCCAGCAGTCGAACAGGGATGCTAGCGGGATCCGTGGCGCGAGAGACCCAGTACTTC CASSRTGMLAGSVARETQYF
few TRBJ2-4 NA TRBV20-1 TGCAGTGGAACCAGCGGAGCCAAAAACATTCAGTACTTC CSGTSGAKNIQYF
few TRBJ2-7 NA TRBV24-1 TGTGCCACCAGTGATTCCTTGCAGAGGGCTTACGAGCAGTACTTC CATSDSLQRAYEQYF
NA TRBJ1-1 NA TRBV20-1 TGCAGGGCGCTGATTGACATGAACACTGAAGCTTTCTTT CRALIDMNTEAFF
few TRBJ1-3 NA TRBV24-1 TGTGCCACCAGTGATTTGTCGAGAAACACCATATATTTT CATSDLSRNTIYF
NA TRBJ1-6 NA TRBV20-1 TGCAGTGCTGGGGTTAAGGGAGGCAATTCACCCCTCCACTTT CSAGVKGGNSPLHF
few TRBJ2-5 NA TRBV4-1 TGCGCCAGCAGCCCCAAAACGGCTATGCCAGAGACCCAGTACTTC CASSPKTAMPETQYF
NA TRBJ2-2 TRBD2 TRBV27 TGTGCCAGCAGTTTCAGGACTAGCGGGAGGTATACCGGGGAGCTGTTTTTT CASSFRTSGRYTGELFF
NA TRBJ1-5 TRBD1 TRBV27 TGTGCCAGCAGTTTCGGGACAGGGCCTTATAGCAATCAGCCCCAGCATTTT CASSFGTGPYSNQPQHF
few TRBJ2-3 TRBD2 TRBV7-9 TGTGCCAGCAGCTTAGGGATAGCGGGAGGCACAGATACGCAGTATTTT CASSLGIAGGTDTQYF
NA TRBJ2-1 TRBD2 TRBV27 TGTGCCAGCAGTTTAAATTGGCTAGCGGGAAACGAGCAGTTCTTC CASSLNWLAGNEQFF
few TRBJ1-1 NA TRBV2 TGTGCCAGCAGTGAGACAGGACCCACTGAAGCTTTCTTT CASSETGPTEAFF
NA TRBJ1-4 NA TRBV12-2 TGTGCAAGTCGCTTAGCGGGACAGACGAATGAAAAACTGTTTTTT CASRLAGQTNEKLFF
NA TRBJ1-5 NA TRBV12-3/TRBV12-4 TGTGCCAGCAACCACAGGGACTCGGGGCAGCCCCAGCATTTT CASNHRDSGQPQHF
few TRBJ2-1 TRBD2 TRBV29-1 TGCAGCGTTAAAGTGATTAGAGCGGGAGGACCGAGCTCCTACAATGAGCAGTTCTTC CSVKVIRAGGPSSYNEQFF
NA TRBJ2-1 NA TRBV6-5 TGTGCCAGCAGTTACGGGACCTTTTTCAATGAGCAGTTCTTC CASSYGTFFNEQFF
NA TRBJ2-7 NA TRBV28 TGTGCCAGCAGCCCAGGGCGGCAGGACGAGCAGTACTTC CASSPGRQDEQYF
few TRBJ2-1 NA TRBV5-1 TGCGCCAGCAGCTCCATCAGCTCCTACAATGAGCAGTTCTTC CASSSISSYNEQFF
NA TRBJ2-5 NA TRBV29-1 TGCAGCGTTGGCGGGATGGGGGAGACCCAGTACTTC CSVGGMGETQYF
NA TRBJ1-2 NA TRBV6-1 TGTGCCAGTCTGACAGAAATAAACTATGGCTACACCTTC CASLTEINYGYTF
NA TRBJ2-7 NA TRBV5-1 TGCGCCAGCAGCTTGACCCCAGGGACGTACGAGCAGTACTTC CASSLTPGTYEQYF
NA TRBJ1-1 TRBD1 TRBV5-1 TGCGCCAGCAGCAGGGACAGCAGGTTTATGAACACTGAAGCTTTCTTT CASSRDSRFMNTEAFF
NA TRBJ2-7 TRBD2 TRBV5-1 TGCGCCAGCAGCTTGGATCTAGCGGGAGGTTACGAGCAGTACTTC CASSLDLAGGYEQYF
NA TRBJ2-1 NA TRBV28 TGTGCCAGCAGTTCCCTATCGACTAGTTCCGTATCCTCCTACAATGAGCAGTTCTTC CASSSLSTSSVSSYNEQFF
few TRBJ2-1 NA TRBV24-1 TGTGCCACCAGTGATTTTAGGGCTAGTACGTTCTTC CATSDFRASTFF
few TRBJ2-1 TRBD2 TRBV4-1 TGCGCCAGCAGCCAAGGTTTGTTCGCGGGAGAAATCTACAATGAGCAGTTCTTC CASSQGLFAGEIYNEQFF
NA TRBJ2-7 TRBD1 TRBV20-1 TGCAGTGCTTCCGGGACAGGGGTCTACGAGCAGTACTTC CSASGTGVYEQYF